These 25 T cell receptor beta chains came from one sample sequenced in a study of cytomegalovirus exposure and HLA in healthy donors. Produced via immunoSEQ multiplex PCR; TCRdb's table is partial and in-frame only. The repertoire holds fewer than 300,000 clones, with 88% as singletons. The sequencing input was PBMCs. The receptor source for this set is a woman under 30 in good health and CMV-seronegative.

V and J are TRBV5-1 and TRBJ2-7, with 14 bases aligning to TRBD2. V trimming: 4 bases; J trimming: 9 bases; junction bases outside the gene matches: 6. This CDR3 region has 14 residues. The V gene's germline CDR1 is SGHRS and CDR2 YFSETQ. The CDR3 is CASSPGLAGGRQYF. CDR3 nucleotides: TGCGCCAGCAGCCCCGGACTAGCGGGAGGACGGCAGTACTTC.

The chain links TRBV25-1 to TRBJ2-2, with D perhaps TRBD1 (5 bases). Germline values: CDR1 MGHDK, CDR2 SYGVNS. Trimming cost V 4 bases and J 0 bases, with 6 bases left between them. The CDR3 covers 14 residues. CDR3 loop: CASSVGPNTGELFF. In DNA form, the CDR3 reads TGTGCCAGCAGTGTGGGGCCGAACACCGGGGAGCTGTTTTTT.

The V call is TRBV5-4, the J call TRBJ2-2; the D is unclear. This CDR3 is built from 13 residues. The V and J ends lost 1 base and 6 bases respectively, with 7 bases between them. CDR1 is SGHNT and CDR2 is YYREEE in the germline V gene (reference sequence). The CDR3 spells CASSLRGPGELFF. The CDR3, as DNA: TGTGCCAGCAGCTTGAGAGGTCCCGGGGAGCTGTTTTTT.

The V call is TRBV28, the J call TRBJ1-1, with 7 positions matching TRBD1. J lost 0 bases, V lost 5 bases, and 3 bases had no gene match. The CDR3 is 14 amino acids. The germline V gene has CDR1 MDHEN and CDR2 SYDVKM. CDR3 loop: CASSERGLNTEAFF. The CDR3, as DNA: TGTGCCAGCAGTGAGAGGGGGCTGAACACTGAAGCTTTCTTT. Filled out from reference TRBV28 and TRBJ1-1, the complete variable domain reads DVKVTQSSRYLVKRTGEKVFLECVQDMDHENMFWYRQDPGLGLRLIYFSYDVKMKEKGDIPEGYSVSREKKERFSLILESASTNQTSMYLCASSERGLNTEAFFGQGTRLTVV.

The chain joins TRBV28 to TRBJ2-7; possible D gene TRBD1, 6 bases. V was trimmed by 3 bases and J by 3 bases, leaving 12 bases between them. The CDR3 covers 14 residues. Germline V gene data show CDR1 as MDHEN and CDR2 as SYDVKM. The CDR3 region has the DNA TGTGCCAGCAGTTTGTCTAGGGGGAGCTACGAGCAGTACTTC. It encodes CASSLSRGSYEQYF.

The chain carries TRBV19 and TRBJ1-1, with no clear D. V lost 5 bases and J 3 bases, leaving 13 bases between the germline ends. In germline, CDR1 is LNHDA, CDR2 SQIVND (reference sequence). There are 14 residues in the CDR3. The CDR3 loop reads CASSFLPGDTEAFF. Here the CDR3 DNA reads TGTGCCAGTAGTTTTCTCCCCGGGGACACTGAAGCTTTCTTT.

Turning to this clone: At the DNA level, this CDR3 is encoded by other sequences in the same sample as well. The rearrangement uses TRBV29-1 and TRBJ1-1; D not resolved. Deletions cut 5 bases from V and 2 bases from J, with 3 bases between. Germline values: CDR1 SQVTM, CDR2 ANQGSEA. The CDR3 consists of 10 residues. For the CDR3, the DNA is TGCAGCGTTTCAAACACTGAAGCTTTCTTT. Its protein is CSVSNTEAFF.

This clone was counted a single time. This chain uses TRBV6-1 with TRBJ1-5, with 7 bases matching TRBD1. The CDR3 consists of 11 residues. Germline CDR1 is MNHNS and CDR2 is SASEGT. The ends lost 6 bases at V and 12 bases at J; junction bases unmatched: 5. CDR3 region: CASSTGTDQHF. Written as DNA, the CDR3 is TGTGCCAGCAGCACCGGGACAGACCAGCATTTT.

The rearrangement uses TRBV6-5 and TRBJ2-4; 9 bases align to TRBD1. CDR1 is MNHEY, CDR2 SVGAGI, per germline. The CDR3 has 14 amino acids. Germline trimming cut 4 bases from V and 8 bases from J; bases unmatched to any gene: 6. CDR3 sequence (DNA): TGTGCCAGCAGTTCCTCGGGACAGGGACACATTCAGTACTTC. It is translated as CASSSSGQGHIQYF.

The chain links TRBV5-1 to TRBJ1-3; D is perhaps TRBD1 (5 bases). V dropped 4 bases and J dropped 4 bases, with 33 bases sitting between them. Germline lookup yields CDR1 SGHRS and CDR2 YFSETQ. The CDR3 runs to 21 residues. DNA of the CDR3: TGCGCCAGCAGCCACCTGGGGGGATCCAGGATCACGCAGTATGAGGGAAACACCATATATTTT. It translates to CASSHLGGSRITQYEGNTIYF.

This sequence joins TRBV7-9 and TRBJ2-4; possibly TRBD2 for D (6 bases). Trimming left V 4 bases short and J 3 bases short, with 13 bases between. Per the germline V gene, CDR1 is SEHNR and CDR2 is FQNEAQ (reference sequence). The CDR3 contains 15 residues. CDR3 amino acids: CASSSGGVVKNIQYF. In DNA, the CDR3 is TGTGCCAGCAGCTCCGGGGGTGTCGTCAAAAACATTCAGTACTTC.

J is TRBJ1-4 and V is TRBV5-1; unclear D gene. This CDR3 comprises 16 residues. V was shortened by 1 base and J by 0 bases, with 10 bases between the two germline ends. Germline-derived CDR1 and CDR2 are SGHRS and YFSETQ. In nucleotides, the CDR3 is TGCGCCAGCAGCTTGTCCCCTCCCCCAACTAATGAAAAACTGTTTTTT. Its translation: CASSLSPPPTNEKLFF.

CDR3 sequence reads: CASLRANNYGYTF. The CDR3 DNA reads as TGTGCCAGCTTAAGAGCAAACAACTATGGCTACACCTTC. The chain is built from TRBV6-6 and TRBJ1-2, with D uncertain. The CDR3 sequence is 13 residues long. Per the germline V gene, CDR1 is MNHNY and CDR2 is SVGAGI (reference sequence). Trimming took 8 bases from V and 2 from J, leaving 12 bases between them.

The V gene is TRBV9, the J gene TRBJ2-7, with 12 bases fitting TRBD2. The V gene's germline CDR1 is SGDLS and CDR2 YYNGEE. This CDR3 is built from 16 residues. J lost 3 bases, V lost 3 bases, and 7 bases had no gene match. CDR3 region: CASSDGTSGLNYEQYF. In DNA, the CDR3 is TGTGCCAGCAGCGACGGGACTAGCGGGCTAAACTACGAGCAGTACTTC. The whole variable domain, filled in from reference TRBV9 and TRBJ2-7, reads DSGVTQTPKHLITATGQRVTLRCSPRSGDLSVYWYQQSLDQGLQFLIQYYNGEERAKGNILERFSAQQFPDLHSELNLSSLELGDSALYFCASSDGTSGLNYEQYFGPGTRLTVT.

The chain joins TRBV5-1 to TRBJ2-1, with 10 bases that match TRBD2. V gave up 2 bases and J gave up 2 bases; unmatched junction bases: 1. In germline, CDR1 is SGHRS, CDR2 YFSETQ. CDR3 length: 15 amino acids. CDR3 coding DNA: TGCGCCAGCAGCTTTACTAGCGGGGCCTACAATGAGCAGTTCTTC. Translated, it gives CASSFTSGAYNEQFF.

The rearrangement joins TRBV6-1 to TRBJ1-5, with 7 bases that match TRBD1. This CDR3 is 14 amino acids long. Trimming at V came to 5 bases and at J to 4 bases, leaving 5 bases not matched to a gene. Germline loops: CDR1 MNHNS, CDR2 SASEGT. The CDR3 sequence is CASSRGQTNQPQHF. CDR3 coding DNA: TGTGCCAGCAGTAGGGGACAGACAAATCAGCCCCAGCATTTT.

The V and J genes are TRBV25-1 and TRBJ2-7; 8 bases are a match to TRBD2. In germline, CDR1 is MGHDK, CDR2 SYGVNS. V shed 6 bases, J shed 6 bases, and the junction held 1 base outside the gene matches. The CDR3 extends over 11 amino acids. The CDR3 loop reads CASSGGGEQYF. The CDR3 DNA follows: TGTGCCAGCAGCGGGGGGGGCGAGCAGTACTTC.

J is TRBJ1-5 and V is TRBV2; D is possibly TRBD1 (5 bases). Germline loops: CDR1 SNHLY, CDR2 FYNNEI. Between the trimmed V and J ends, which lost 8 bases and 1 base, there was a span of 15 bases. The CDR3 runs 15 residues. The DNA for the CDR3 is TGTGCCAGCGAGGGACTTCGCGGGAGCAATCAGCCCCAGCATTTT. Translation: CASEGLRGSNQPQHF.

Remarks on this clone: Different DNA sequences within this sample yield the same CDR3. This sequence joins TRBV5-1 and TRBJ2-2, with D tentatively TRBD1 (5 bases). The germline gives CDR1 SGHRS, CDR2 YFSETQ. The CDR3 covers 15 residues. The V end lost 0 bases, the J end lost 5 bases, and 11 bases lay between the germline ends. The CDR3 DNA is TGCGCCAGCAGCTTGGGGCAGGGTGGTACCGGGGAGCTGTTTTTT. It yields the protein CASSLGQGGTGELFF.

This clone was picked up one time. V gene TRBV9 combines with J gene TRBJ2-7; tentatively, D is TRBD1 (6 bases). The CDR3 is 13 amino acids. Trimming pared 4 bases from V and 1 base from J, leaving 9 bases between. Germline CDR1 and CDR2: SGDLS and YYNGEE. The CDR3 is CASSTTGSYEQYF. As DNA, the CDR3 is TGTGCCAGCAGCACCACAGGGTCCTACGAGCAGTACTTC.

The chain links TRBV7-6 to TRBJ1-4, with TRBD1 as a possible D gene (5 bases). Germline V gene sequence: CDR1 SGHVS, CDR2 FNYEAQ. The CDR3 has 16 amino acids. Trimming stripped 4 bases from V and 1 base from J, with 13 bases between. CDR3 coding DNA: TGTGCCAGCAGCTCCGCGGGGGTCAGAACTAATGAAAAACTGTTTTTT. This translates into CASSSAGVRTNEKLFF.

The gene calls are TRBV15 and TRBJ1-3; 7 nucleotides align to TRBD1. The germline V gene encodes CDR1 LNHNV and CDR2 YYDKDF (reference sequence). The trim removed 1 base at V and 2 bases at J, leaving 11 bases unmatched. CDR3 length: 18 amino acids. The CDR3 loop is CATSRAPPGTVAGNTIYF. For the CDR3, the DNA is TGTGCCACCAGCAGAGCCCCGCCCGGGACAGTTGCTGGAAACACCATATATTTT.

This sequence joins TRBV28 and TRBJ2-3; weak D call: TRBD2 (6 bases). This CDR3 has 16 residues. The germline V gene has CDR1 MDHEN and CDR2 SYDVKM. V lost 7 bases and J 4 bases, leaving 21 bases between the germline ends. The DNA of the CDR3 is TGTGCCAGCATGGAGGGGTCTGGAGGAGTTGCAGATACGCAGTATTTT. This translates into CASMEGSGGVADTQYF.

The chain combines TRBV30 with TRBJ2-1, with D possibly matching TRBD2 (5 bases). CDR1 is GTSNPN, CDR2 SVGIG, per germline (reference sequence). The ends were cut back, 0 bases at V and 5 bases at J, with 17 bases in the middle. The CDR3 is 16 amino acids. The CDR3 bases are TGTGCCTGGAGTGTACGGCGGACTCCCCTTAACAATGAGCAGTTCTTC. As protein: CAWSVRRTPLNNEQFF.

V usage is TRBV9 and J usage is TRBJ1-2, with D uncertain. Germline-derived CDR1 and CDR2 are SGDLS and YYNGEE. This CDR3 contains 13 residues. Deletions cut 4 bases from V and 4 bases from J, with 11 bases between. CDR3 in amino acids: CASSPEGPYGYTF. The CDR3 bases are TGTGCCAGCAGCCCGGAGGGCCCCTATGGCTACACCTTC.